The sequence of this T cell receptor (beta chain) was determined in a study of human T cells and chemical hapten exposure. Whole-study results and caveats: PT1 expanded TCR counts correlated positively with patch test score. Expanded TCRs showed more large CDR3 clusters than pre-sensitization or healthy control sets.

A single record per CDR3 protein comes from TCRdb applying MiXCR to the RACE reads. The sample holds approximately 80,000 distinct CDR3 sequences, 11% to 15% seen once. As for this clonotype: The antigen remains undetermined.

Stated time point: pre-sensitization, week 0. As for treatment: therapeutic diphenylcyclopropenone sensitization with weekly scalp DPC. Germline assignment: CDR1 MNHEY and CDR2 SMNVEV (reference sequence). The V segment lost 2 bases and the J segment 6 bases; nucleotides outside the gene matches: 0. The CDR3 loop spans 13 amino acids. This receptor was taken from a woman aged 45 to 65 with alopecia areata. Some clones in this sample may be carry-over from other donors' samples. V usage is TRBV27 and J usage is TRBJ2-4; 8 nucleotides align to TRBD2. The material sequenced was whole blood, taken in connection with sensitization to the hapten diphenylcyclopropenone (DPC). CDR3 coding DNA: TGTGCCAGCAGTTTAGCGGGAGGAAACATTCAGTACTTC. Protein: CASSLAGGNIQYF.